The 9 T cell receptor beta chains listed next were all sequenced from one sample in a study of cytomegalovirus exposure and HLA in healthy donors. The PCR made use of 60 Vbeta and 13 Jbeta primers. Assay used: immunoSEQ multiplex PCR; TCRdb lists only in-frame clones, some missing. The repertoire has around 54,000 clones, roughly 85% of them found once; the top ten carry just over 3%. What was sequenced was PBMCs. Every receptor here comes from a woman between 18 and 30 years old in good health and CMV-seronegative.

For the CDR3, the DNA is TGTGCCATCAGTGCCATCGGAGGGACGAACACCGGGGAGCTGTTTTTT. Amino acids: CAISAIGGTNTGELFF. The genes are TRBV10-3 and TRBJ2-2, with a possible D match to TRBD2 (6 bases). Trimming left V 4 bases short and J 0 bases short, with 12 bases between. The CDR3 totals 16 residues. Germline V gives CDR1 ENHRY, CDR2 SYGVKD.

The CDR3 region has the DNA TGCGCCAGCAGTGGAGGCGGGAGGAGGGGTGAGCAGTTCTTC. Translation: CASSGGGRRGEQFF. This chain joins TRBV10-1 and TRBJ2-1; 8 bases match TRBD2. The V and J ends lost 4 bases and 9 bases, in that order; junction bases with no gene match: 8. This CDR3 region has 14 residues. The germline gives CDR1 WNHNN, CDR2 SYGVQD (reference sequence).

The chain is built from TRBV7-3 and TRBJ2-7; TRBD2 matches 8 bases. The CDR3 extends over 14 amino acids. With 3 bases clipped from V and 5 bases from J, the junction kept 6 bases outside the gene matches. The germline gives CDR1 SGHTA, CDR2 FQGTGA. The CDR3 reads CASSFGGGGNEQYF. CDR3 bases: TGTGCCAGCAGCTTCGGGGGGGGCGGGAACGAGCAGTACTTC.

This clone was observed a single time. The chain employs TRBV10-3 and TRBJ1-5; 7 bases agree with TRBD1. The CDR3 spans 16 residues. V shed 3 bases, J shed 3 bases, and the junction held 8 bases outside the gene matches. Germline V gene data show CDR1 as ENHRY and CDR2 as SYGVKD. DNA for the CDR3: TGTGCCATCAGTGATACTCGGGACAGCAACAATCAGCCCCAGCATTTT. Its protein product is CAISDTRDSNNQPQHF.

This chain joins TRBV7-9 and TRBJ2-5, with a tentative D call TRBD2 (5 bases). With 7 bases removed from V and 4 bases from J, the gap between germline ends came to 16 bases. CDR3 length equals 14 residues. Looked up from germline, CDR1 is SEHNR and CDR2 is FQNEAQ (reference sequence). The CDR3 bases are TGTGCCAGCATCCCAACGGGGATTGGAGAGACCCAGTACTTC. This gives the protein CASIPTGIGETQYF.

The chain couples TRBV5-8 to TRBJ1-5; 7 nucleotides agree with TRBD1. The CDR3 is made up of 17 amino acids. The V gene end was trimmed by 1 base and the J gene end by 3 bases; junction bases not matched to a gene: 10. The V gene's germline CDR1 is SGHTS and CDR2 YDEGEE. CDR3 bases: TGTGCCAGCAGCTTGCGGCAGGGGGTGTTGATCAATCAGCCCCAGCATTTT. As protein: CASSLRQGVLINQPQHF.

This clone appeared a single time. This chain links TRBV7-8 with TRBJ1-2; tentative D call: TRBD1 (6 bases). CDR1 is SGHVS and CDR2 is FQNEAQ in the germline V gene. The CDR3 covers 14 residues. With 0 bases removed from V and 4 bases from J, the gap between germline ends came to 9 bases. CDR3 amino acids: CASSLALTGYGYTF. The CDR3 nucleotides are TGTGCCAGCAGCTTAGCGCTGACAGGCTATGGCTACACCTTC.

CDR3 nucleotides: TGTGCCAGCAGCGTTGGGCGGGGACTAGGTATAGGCAATGAGCAGTTCTTC. Its protein is CASSVGRGLGIGNEQFF. This rearrangement joins TRBV7-2 to TRBJ2-1; 8 bases align to TRBD2. CDR1 and CDR2 (germline): SGHTA, FQGNSA. V lost 5 bases to trimming and J lost 6 bases; unmatched junction nucleotides: 15. CDR3 size: 17 residues.

This chain joins TRBV7-3 and TRBJ1-2; 7 bases are a match to TRBD1. This CDR3 has 14 amino acids. V lost 4 bases to trimming and J lost 5 bases; unmatched junction nucleotides: 7. Looked up from germline, CDR1 is SGHTA and CDR2 is FQGTGA. CDR3 DNA sequence: TGTGCCAGCAGCTACAGGGGCGCAGGTTATGGCTACACCTTC. This gives the protein CASSYRGAGYGYTF.